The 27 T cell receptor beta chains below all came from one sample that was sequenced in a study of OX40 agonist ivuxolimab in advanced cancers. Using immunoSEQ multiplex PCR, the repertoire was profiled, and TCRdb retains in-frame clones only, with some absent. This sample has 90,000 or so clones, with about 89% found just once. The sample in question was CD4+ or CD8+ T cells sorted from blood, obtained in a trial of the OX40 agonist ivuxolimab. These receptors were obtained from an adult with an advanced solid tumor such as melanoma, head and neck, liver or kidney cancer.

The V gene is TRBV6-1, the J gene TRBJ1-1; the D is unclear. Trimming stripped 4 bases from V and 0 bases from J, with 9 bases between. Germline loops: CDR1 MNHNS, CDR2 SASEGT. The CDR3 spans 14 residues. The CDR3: CASSVGRMNTEAFF. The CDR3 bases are TGTGCCAGCAGTGTAGGACGAATGAACACTGAAGCTTTCTTT.

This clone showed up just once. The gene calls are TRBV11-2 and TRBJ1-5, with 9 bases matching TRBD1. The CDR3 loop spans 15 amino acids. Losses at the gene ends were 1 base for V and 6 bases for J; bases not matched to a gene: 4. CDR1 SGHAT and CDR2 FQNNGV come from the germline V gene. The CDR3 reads CASSLGTGVGQPQHF. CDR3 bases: TGTGCCAGCAGCTTAGGGACAGGGGTTGGTCAGCCCCAGCATTTT.

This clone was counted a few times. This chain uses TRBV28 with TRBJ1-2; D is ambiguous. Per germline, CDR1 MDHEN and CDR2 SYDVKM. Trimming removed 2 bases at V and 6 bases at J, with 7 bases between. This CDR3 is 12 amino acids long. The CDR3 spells CASSLVGDGYTF. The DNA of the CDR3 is TGTGCCAGCAGTTTAGTGGGCGATGGCTACACCTTC.

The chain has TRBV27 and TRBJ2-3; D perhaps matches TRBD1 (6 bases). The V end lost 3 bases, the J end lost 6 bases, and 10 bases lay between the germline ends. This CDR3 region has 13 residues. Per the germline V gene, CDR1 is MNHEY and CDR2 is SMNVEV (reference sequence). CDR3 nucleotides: TGTGCCAGCAGTTTTATCAGGGGTGATACGCAGTATTTT. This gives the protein CASSFIRGDTQYF.

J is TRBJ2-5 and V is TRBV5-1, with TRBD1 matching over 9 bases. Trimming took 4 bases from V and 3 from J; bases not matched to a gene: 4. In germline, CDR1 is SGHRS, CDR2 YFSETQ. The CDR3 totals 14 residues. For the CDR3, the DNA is TGCGCCAGCAGCATACAGGGGGCAGAAGAGACCCAGTACTTC. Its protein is CASSIQGAEETQYF.

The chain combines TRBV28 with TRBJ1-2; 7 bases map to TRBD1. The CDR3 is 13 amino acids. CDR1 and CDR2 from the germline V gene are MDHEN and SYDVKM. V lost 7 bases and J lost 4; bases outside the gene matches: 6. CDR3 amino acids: CASKTGNIYGYTF. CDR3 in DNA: TGTGCCAGCAAGACAGGGAACATCTATGGCTACACCTTC.

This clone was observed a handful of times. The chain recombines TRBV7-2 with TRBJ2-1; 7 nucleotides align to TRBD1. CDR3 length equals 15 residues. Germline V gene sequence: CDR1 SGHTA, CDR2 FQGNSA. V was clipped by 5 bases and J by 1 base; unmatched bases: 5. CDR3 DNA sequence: TGTGCCAGCAGCGCTATGGGACAGTCCTACAATGAGCAGTTCTTC. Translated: CASSAMGQSYNEQFF. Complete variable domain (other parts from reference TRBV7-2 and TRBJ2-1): GAGVSQSPSNKVTEKGKDVELRCDPISGHTALYWYRQSLGQGLEFLIYFQGNSAPDKSGLPSDRFSAERTGGSVSTLTIQRTQQEDSAVYLCASSAMGQSYNEQFFGPGTRLTVL.

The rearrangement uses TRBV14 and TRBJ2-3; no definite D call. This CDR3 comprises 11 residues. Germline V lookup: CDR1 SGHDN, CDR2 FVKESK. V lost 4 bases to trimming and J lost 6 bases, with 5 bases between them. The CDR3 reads CASSLTDTQYF. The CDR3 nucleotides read TGTGCCAGCAGCCTAACGGATACGCAGTATTTT.

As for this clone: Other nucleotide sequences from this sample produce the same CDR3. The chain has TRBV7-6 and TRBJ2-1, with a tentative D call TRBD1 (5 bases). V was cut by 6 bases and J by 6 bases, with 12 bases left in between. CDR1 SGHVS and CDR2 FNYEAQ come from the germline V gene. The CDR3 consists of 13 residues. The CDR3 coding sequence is TGTGCCAGCAGGGATGGGGCACGCAATGAGCAGTTCTTC. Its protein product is CASRDGARNEQFF.

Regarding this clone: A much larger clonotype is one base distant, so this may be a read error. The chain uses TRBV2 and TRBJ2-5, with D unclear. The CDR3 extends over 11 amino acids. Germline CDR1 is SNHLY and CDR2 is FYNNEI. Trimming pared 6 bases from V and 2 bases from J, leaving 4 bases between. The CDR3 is CASSLQETQYF. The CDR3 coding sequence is TGTGCCAGCAGCTTACAAGAGACCCAGTACTTC. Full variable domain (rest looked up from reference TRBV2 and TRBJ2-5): EPEVTQTPSHQVTQMGQEVILRCVPISNHLYFYWYRQILGQKVEFLVSFYNNEISEKSEIFDDQFSVERPDGSNFTLKIRSTKLEDSAMYFCASSLQETQYFGPGTRLLVL.

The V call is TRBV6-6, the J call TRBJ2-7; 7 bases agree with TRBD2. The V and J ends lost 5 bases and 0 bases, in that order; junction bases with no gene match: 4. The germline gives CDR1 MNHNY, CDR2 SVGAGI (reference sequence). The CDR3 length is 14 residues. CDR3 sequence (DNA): TGTGCCAGCAGTCTTACTAGCGTCTCCTACGAGCAGTACTTC. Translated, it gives CASSLTSVSYEQYF.

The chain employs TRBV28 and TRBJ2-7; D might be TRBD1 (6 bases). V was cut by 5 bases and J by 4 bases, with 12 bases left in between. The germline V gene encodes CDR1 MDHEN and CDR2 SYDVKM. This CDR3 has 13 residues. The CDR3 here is CASSGGTPYEQYF. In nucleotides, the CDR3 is TGTGCCAGCAGTGGGGGCACGCCATACGAGCAGTACTTC.

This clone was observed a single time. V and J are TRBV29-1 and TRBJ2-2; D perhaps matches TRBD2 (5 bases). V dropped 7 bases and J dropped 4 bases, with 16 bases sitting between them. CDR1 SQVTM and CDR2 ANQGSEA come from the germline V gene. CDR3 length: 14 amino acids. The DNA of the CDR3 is TGCAGCGCATCCGGGAACCGAGTCACCGGGGAGCTGTTTTTT. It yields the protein CSASGNRVTGELFF.

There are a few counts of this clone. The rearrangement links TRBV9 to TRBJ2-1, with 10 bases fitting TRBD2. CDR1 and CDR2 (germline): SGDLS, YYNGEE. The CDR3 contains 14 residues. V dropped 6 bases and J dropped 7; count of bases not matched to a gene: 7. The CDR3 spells CASTQREGGNEQFF. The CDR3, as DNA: TGTGCCAGCACACAGCGGGAGGGGGGTAATGAGCAGTTCTTC. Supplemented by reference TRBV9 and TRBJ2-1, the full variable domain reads DSGVTQTPKHLITATGQRVTLRCSPRSGDLSVYWYQQSLDQGLQFLIQYYNGEERAKGNILERFSAQQFPDLHSELNLSSLELGDSALYFCASTQREGGNEQFFGPGTRLTVL.

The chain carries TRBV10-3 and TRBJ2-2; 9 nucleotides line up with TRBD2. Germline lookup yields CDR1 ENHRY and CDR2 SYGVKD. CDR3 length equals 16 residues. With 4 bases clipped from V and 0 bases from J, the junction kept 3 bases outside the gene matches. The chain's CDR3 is CAISGTSAANTGELFF. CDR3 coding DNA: TGTGCCATCAGTGGGACTAGCGCCGCGAACACCGGGGAGCTGTTTTTT.

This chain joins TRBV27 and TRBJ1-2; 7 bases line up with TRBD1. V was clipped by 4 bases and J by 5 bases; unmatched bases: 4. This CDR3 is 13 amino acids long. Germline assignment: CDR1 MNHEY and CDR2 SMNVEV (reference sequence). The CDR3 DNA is TGTGCCAGCAGTTCACAGGGGCGGTATGGCTACACCTTC. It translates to CASSSQGRYGYTF.

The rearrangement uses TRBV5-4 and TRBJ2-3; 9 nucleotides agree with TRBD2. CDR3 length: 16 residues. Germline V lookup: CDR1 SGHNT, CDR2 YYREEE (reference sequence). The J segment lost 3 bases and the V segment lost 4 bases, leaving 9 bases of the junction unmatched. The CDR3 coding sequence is TGTGCCAGCAGCGCCAGACTAGCGGATGAAACAGATACGCAGTATTTT. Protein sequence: CASSARLADETDTQYF.

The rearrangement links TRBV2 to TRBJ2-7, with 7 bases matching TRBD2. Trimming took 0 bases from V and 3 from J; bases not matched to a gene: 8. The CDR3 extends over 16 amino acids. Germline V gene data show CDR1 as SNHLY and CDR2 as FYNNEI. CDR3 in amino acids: CASSEASSAGVYEQYF. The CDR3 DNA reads TGTGCCAGCAGTGAAGCGTCTTCGGCGGGGGTCTACGAGCAGTACTTC. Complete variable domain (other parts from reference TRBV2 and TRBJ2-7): EPEVTQTPSHQVTQMGQEVILRCVPISNHLYFYWYRQILGQKVEFLVSFYNNEISEKSEIFDDQFSVERPDGSNFTLKIRSTKLEDSAMYFCASSEASSAGVYEQYFGPGTRLTVT.

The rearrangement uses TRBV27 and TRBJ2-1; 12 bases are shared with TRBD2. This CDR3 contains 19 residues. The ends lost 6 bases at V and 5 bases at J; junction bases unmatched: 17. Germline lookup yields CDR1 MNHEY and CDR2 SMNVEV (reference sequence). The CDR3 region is CASRNRIGTSGSRNNEQFF. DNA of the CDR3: TGTGCCAGCAGGAACCGAATCGGGACTAGCGGGTCGCGAAACAATGAGCAGTTCTTC.

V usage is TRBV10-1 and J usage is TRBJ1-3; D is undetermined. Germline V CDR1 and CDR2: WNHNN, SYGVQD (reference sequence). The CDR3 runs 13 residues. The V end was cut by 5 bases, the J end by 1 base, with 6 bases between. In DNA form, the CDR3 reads TGCGCCAGCAGTTCCGCGTCTGGAAACACCATATATTTT. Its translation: CASSSASGNTIYF.

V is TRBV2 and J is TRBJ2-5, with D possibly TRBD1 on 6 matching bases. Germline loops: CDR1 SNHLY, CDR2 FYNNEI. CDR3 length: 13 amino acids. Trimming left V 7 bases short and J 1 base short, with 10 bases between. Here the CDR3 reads CASTRQAQETQYF. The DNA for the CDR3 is TGTGCCAGCACTAGACAGGCCCAAGAGACCCAGTACTTC.

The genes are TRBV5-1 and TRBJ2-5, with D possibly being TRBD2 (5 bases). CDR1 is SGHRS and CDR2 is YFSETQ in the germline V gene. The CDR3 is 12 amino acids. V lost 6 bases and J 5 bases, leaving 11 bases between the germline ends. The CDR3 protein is CASNDGVETQYF. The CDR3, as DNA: TGCGCCAGCAATGACGGGGTTGAGACCCAGTACTTC.

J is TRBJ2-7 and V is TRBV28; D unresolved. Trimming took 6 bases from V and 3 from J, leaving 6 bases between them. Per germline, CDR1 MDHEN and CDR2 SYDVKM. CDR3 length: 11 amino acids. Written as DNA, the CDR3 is TGTGCCAGCAGAGAGAGCTACGAGCAGTACTTC. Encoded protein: CASRESYEQYF.

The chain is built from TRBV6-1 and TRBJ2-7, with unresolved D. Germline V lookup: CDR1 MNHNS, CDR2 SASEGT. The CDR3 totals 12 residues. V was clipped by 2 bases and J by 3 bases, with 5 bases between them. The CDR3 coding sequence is TGTGCCAGCAGTGAACTTGGCTACGAGCAGTACTTC. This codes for CASSELGYEQYF.

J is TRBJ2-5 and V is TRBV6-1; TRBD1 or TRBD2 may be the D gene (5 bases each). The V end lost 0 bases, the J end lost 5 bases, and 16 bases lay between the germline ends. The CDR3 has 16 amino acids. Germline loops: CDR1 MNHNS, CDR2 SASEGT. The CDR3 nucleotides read TGTGCCAGCAGTGAAGCTAAAGAGGGGTGGGGGGAGACCCAGTACTTC. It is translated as CASSEAKEGWGETQYF.

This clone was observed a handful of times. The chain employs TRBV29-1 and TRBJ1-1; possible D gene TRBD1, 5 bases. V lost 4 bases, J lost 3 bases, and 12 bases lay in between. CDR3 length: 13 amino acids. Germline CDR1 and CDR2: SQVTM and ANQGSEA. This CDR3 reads CSVGDGADTEAFF. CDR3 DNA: TGCAGCGTTGGCGATGGGGCGGACACTGAAGCTTTCTTT.

In DNA form, the CDR3 reads TGCGCCAGCAGTGAGAGTGGCCCAAATCAGCCCCAGCATTTT. Its protein product is CASSESGPNQPQHF. The V call is TRBV10-1, the J call TRBJ1-5; unclear D gene. This CDR3 has 14 residues. Germline V gives CDR1 WNHNN, CDR2 SYGVQD (reference sequence). V lost 2 bases, J lost 4 bases, and 9 bases lay in between.